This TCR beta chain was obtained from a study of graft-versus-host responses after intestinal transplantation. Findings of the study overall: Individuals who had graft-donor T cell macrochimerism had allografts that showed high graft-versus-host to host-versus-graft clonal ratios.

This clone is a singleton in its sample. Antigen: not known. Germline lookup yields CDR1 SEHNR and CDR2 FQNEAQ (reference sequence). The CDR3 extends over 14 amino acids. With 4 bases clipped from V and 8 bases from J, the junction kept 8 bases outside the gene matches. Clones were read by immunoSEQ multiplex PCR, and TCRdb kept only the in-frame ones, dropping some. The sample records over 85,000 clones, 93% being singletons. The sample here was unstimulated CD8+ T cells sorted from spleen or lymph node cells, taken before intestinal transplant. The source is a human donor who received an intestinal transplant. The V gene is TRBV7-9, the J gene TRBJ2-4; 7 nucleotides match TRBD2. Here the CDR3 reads CASSSEGGRDIQYF. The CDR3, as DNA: TGTGCCAGCAGCTCCGAGGGCGGGAGAGACATTCAGTACTTC.